This T cell receptor beta chain comes out of a study of T cells in Graves' hyperthyroidism and ophthalmopathy. This clonotype occurred many times. Its antigen is as yet unknown. Study-wide results and limits: Blood held most thyroid clonotypes expanded above 0.001 frequency.

Amplified TCR beta CDR3 regions came from RNA transcripts. First-round RT-PCR of the TCR CDR3 relied on the HTBI primer set. In TCRdb, the multiplex PCR reads were re-called with MiXCR into one record per CDR3 protein. Of hundreds of thousands of distinct CDR3 sequences in the sample, around 13% were seen once. Uncontrolled infection, other autoimmune disease, pregnancy or lactation disqualified patients from enrolment. The source material was blood. This TCR was sampled from a woman between 50 and 59 years old with Graves' ophthalmopathy.

CDR3 in amino acids: CASSPRGHPNEKLFF. The CDR3 DNA sequence: TGTGCCAGCAGTCCTCGGGGACACCCCAATGAAAAACTGTTTTTT. The chain recombines TRBV28 with TRBJ1-4; D is perhaps TRBD1 (6 bases). The germline V and J ends were trimmed by 5 bases and 5 bases, with 15 bases remaining between them. Germline lookup yields CDR1 MDHEN and CDR2 SYDVKM. This CDR3 comprises 15 residues.